This TCR beta chain appears in the sequencing data of a study of cytomegalovirus exposure and HLA in healthy donors. General study results and limits: Three chains linked to CMV were shown in vitro to be specific for CMV antigens. A later analysis reportedly found that, within productive TCRs, an Asian-associated ancestry cluster had fewer N-insertions than the mean observed across the roughly 610 donors. In an earlier analysis, productive rearrangement rates for most beta V segments clustered near 87% or 30%.

The V and J ends lost 5 bases and 1 base, in that order; junction bases with no gene match: 3. The CDR3 covers 15 residues. CDR1 and CDR2 from the germline V gene are SGHAT and FQDESV (reference sequence). PCR primers comprised 60 Vbeta and 13 Jbeta primers. The repertoire was sequenced with immunoSEQ multiplex PCR; TCRdb's copy has only in-frame clones and lacks some. Of 200,000 to 250,000 clones listed, approximately 80% are singletons. When sampled, the donors appeared nominally healthy, though they likely had unrecorded immune exposures. Worth noting for this clone: What it recognizes is unknown. At the DNA level, this CDR3 is encoded by other sequences in the same sample as well.

The chain uses TRBV11-1 and TRBJ2-5; 11 nucleotides match TRBD1. The sequencing sample was made of PBMCs. The sequence derives from a boy aged 2 to 10 in good health and CMV-seronegative. The chain's CDR3 is CASSPGTGGQETQYF. DNA for the CDR3: TGTGCCAGCAGCCCCGGGACAGGGGGCCAAGAGACCCAGTACTTC.